These 5 T cell receptor beta chains originate from one sample sequenced in a study of blood T cell repertoires in COVID-19. Assay used: immunoSEQ multiplex PCR; TCRdb lists only in-frame clones, some missing. The sample records more than 50,000 clones, approximately 90% being singletons. Source material: peripheral blood. These receptors came from a human donor in a cohort sampled during active COVID-19.

This chain uses TRBV6-2 or TRBV6-3 with TRBJ2-2, with 10 bases matching TRBD1. This CDR3 spans 16 amino acids. J lost 3 bases, V lost 6 bases, and 7 bases had no gene match. CDR1 MNHEY and CDR2 SVGEGT come from the germline V gene. The CDR3 region is CASSTRTGGDTGELFF. CDR3 nucleotide sequence: TGTGCCAGCAGCACCAGGACAGGGGGAGACACCGGGGAGCTGTTTTTT.

Comments on this clone: Different DNA sequences within this sample yield the same CDR3. V gene TRBV6-5 combines with J gene TRBJ1-3, with a tentative D call TRBD1 (5 bases). The CDR3 consists of 13 residues. Germline CDR1 reads MNHEY; CDR2 reads SVGAGI. Between the trimmed V and J ends, which lost 6 bases and 4 bases, there was a span of 10 bases. The CDR3 loop reads CASSRGSGNTIYF. The CDR3 DNA reads as TGTGCCAGCAGCCGGGGGTCCGGAAACACCATATATTTT.

The chain carries TRBV6-2 or TRBV6-3 and TRBJ2-7, with TRBD2 matching over 8 bases. Trimming cost V 4 bases and J 2 bases; bases outside gene matches: 4. In germline, CDR1 is MNHEY, CDR2 SVGEGT. This CDR3 spans 14 amino acids. In nucleotides, the CDR3 is TGTGCCAGCAGTTTAGCGGGAAGCGCCTACGAGCAGTACTTC. Its translation is CASSLAGSAYEQYF.

In its sample, this clone was seen once. The CDR3 loop reads CASSYRRISGNEQFF. The CDR3 DNA reads as TGTGCCAGCAGTTACCGAAGGATCTCGGGGAATGAGCAGTTCTTC. The rearrangement uses TRBV6-5 and TRBJ2-1; D may be TRBD2 (5 bases). Germline CDR1 and CDR2: MNHEY and SVGAGI. Deletions cut 2 bases from V and 7 bases from J, with 15 bases between. The CDR3 spans 15 residues.

This clone was observed once. This chain joins TRBV7-2 and TRBJ2-2; TRBD1 aligns across 7 bases. CDR3 length equals 19 residues. The germline V gene encodes CDR1 SGHTA and CDR2 FQGNSA. After removal of 0 bases from V and 5 bases from J, the junction contained 15 bases not matched to a gene. CDR3 sequence: CASSLAVLGTALQTGELFF. CDR3 DNA sequence: TGTGCCAGCAGCTTAGCGGTCTTGGGGACAGCGCTCCAAACCGGGGAGCTGTTTTTT.